This TCR beta chain derives from a study of cytomegalovirus exposure and HLA in healthy donors. The wider study: Caucasian-associated ancestry cluster membership applied to about 83% of approximately 420 genotyped donors. Regarding the study as a whole: When analyzed later, a missense DCLRE1C variant was found to be linked to TCR beta V- and J-gene trimming. Prior analysis indicated that the majority of TCR beta V segments exhibited productivity approximately 87% or approximately 30% of the time.

Germline CDR1 is GTSNPN and CDR2 is SVGIG (reference sequence). This CDR3 is 14 amino acids long. The table lists this clone with a count of one. What it binds is not known. Its ends do not fully match the called genes, so a read error is possible. The same CDR3 is also encoded by other DNA sequences in this sample. Amplification used 60 Vbeta primers and 13 Jbeta primers. Sequencing used immunoSEQ multiplex PCR; TCRdb keeps in-frame clones, though not all of them. Of around 130,000 clones listed, around 81% are singletons. In nominal health when sampled, donors likely had unrecorded immune exposures nonetheless.

This TCR came from a man in his late teens or twenties in good health and CMV-seronegative. The chain couples TRBV30 to TRBJ1-6; a weak D match, TRBD1 (6 bases). Sequenced: PBMCs. This CDR3 reads CALTRGADNSPLHF. CDR3 in DNA: TGTGCCTTAACACGGGGGGCCGATAATTCCCCCCTCCACTTT. The full variable domain, its missing parts supplied by reference TRBV30 and TRBJ1-6, is SQTIHQWPATLVQPVGSPLSLECTVEGTSNPNLYWYRQAAGRGLQLLFYSVGIGQISSEVPQNLSASRPQDRQFILSSKKLLLSDSGFYLCALTRGADNSPLHFGNGTRLTVT.